This T cell receptor (beta chain) was recorded in a study of technical replicates of blood from several donors. This CDR3 has 13 amino acids. Germline V lookup: CDR1 SGHTA, CDR2 FQGNSA. The V gene lost 3 bases and the J gene lost 5 bases, with 8 bases spanning the gap. Assay: immunoSEQ multiplex PCR; the TCRdb copy retains only in-frame clones and omits some. The repertoire includes 80,000 to 95,000 clones, 90% to 96% of them detected once, and approximately 0.35% sits in the top ten. This receptor was identified in a human donor in good health. The chain employs TRBV7-2 and TRBJ2-1; D might be TRBD1 (6 bases). Sequencing input: T cells isolated from PBMCs. The CDR3 bases are TGTGCCAGCAGCTTCAACAGGGACAATGAGCAGTTCTTC. The encoded protein is CASSFNRDNEQFF.